Only a few counts were recorded for the clone carrying this T cell receptor (beta chain). The antigen remains unidentified. The data originate from a study of blood T cells in healthy people across ages. Overall study findings and caveats: Diversity estimated from one million T cells was considered an underestimate. Compared with aged donors, long-lived donors showed fewer expanded clones, suggesting selection.

CDR1 is DFQATT and CDR2 is SNEGSKA in the germline V gene (reference sequence). V was trimmed by 6 bases and J by 3 bases, leaving 18 bases between them. The CDR3 is 14 residues long. Primers used in a second PCR of about 6 to 11 cycles were a sample-barcoded 5' primer and a J-beta primer mix. TCRdb recomputed calls from the 5' RACE reads with MiXCR, one row per CDR3 protein. The table lists about 400,000 distinct CDR3 sequences, over 45% of them singletons, with about 54% in the top ten. The study drew donors from healthy Caucasian individuals in Russia aged roughly 6 to 90. Samples each had at least 6 micrograms of total RNA extracted.

Sequencing was done on a sample of blood. V and J are TRBV20-1 and TRBJ2-7; a weak D match, TRBD1 (6 bases). The receptor comes from a man in his fifties or sixties in good health. CDR3 sequence: CSARRQGSYYEQYF. CDR3 nucleotide sequence: TGCAGTGCCCGCCGCCAGGGGTCGTACTACGAGCAGTACTTC.